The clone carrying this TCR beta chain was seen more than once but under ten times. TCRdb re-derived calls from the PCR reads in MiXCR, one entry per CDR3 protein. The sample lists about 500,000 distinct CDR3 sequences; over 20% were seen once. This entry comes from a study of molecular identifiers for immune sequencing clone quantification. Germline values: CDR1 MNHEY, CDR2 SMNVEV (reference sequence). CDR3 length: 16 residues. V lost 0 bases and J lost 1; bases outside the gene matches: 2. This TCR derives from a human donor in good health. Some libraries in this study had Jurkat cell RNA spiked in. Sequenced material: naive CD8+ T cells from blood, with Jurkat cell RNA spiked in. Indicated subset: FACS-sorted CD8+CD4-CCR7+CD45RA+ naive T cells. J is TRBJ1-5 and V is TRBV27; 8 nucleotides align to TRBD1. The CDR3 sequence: CASSLSGTGSNQPQHF. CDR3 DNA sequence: TGTGCCAGCAGTTTATCCGGGACAGGCAGCAATCAGCCCCAGCATTTT.